This T cell receptor (beta chain) was recorded in a study of OX40 agonist ivuxolimab in advanced cancers. The CDR3 runs to 18 residues. V was pared by 6 bases and J by 5 bases, with 19 bases of the junction left unmatched. Germline-derived CDR1 and CDR2 are GTSNPN and SVGIG (reference sequence). The method was immunoSEQ multiplex PCR; TCRdb's version includes in-frame clones alone and lacks a portion of them. The table includes roughly 120,000 clones, 85% to 90% detected once. The sequence came from an adult with an advanced solid tumor such as melanoma, head and neck, liver or kidney cancer. Sample: CD4+ or CD8+ T cells sorted from blood, taken in a trial of the OX40 agonist ivuxolimab. The rearrangement uses TRBV30 and TRBJ2-3; 11 bases align to TRBD2. CDR3 DNA sequence: TGTGCCTGCCCTACTTTAGGGGTAGCGGGGGGGCCGGGAGATACGCAGTATTTT. Translated: CACPTLGVAGGPGDTQYF.